One and the same sample provided the 16 T cell receptor beta chains below, sequenced in a study of blood T cell repertoires in COVID-19 (dated by TCRdb to the early 2020s). Libraries were constructed by the immunoSEQ multiplex PCR assay. TCRdb stores this immuneACCESS table with in-frame sequences only. Part of the clones is absent; in the studies checked, under half of the shortfall reflects unresolved V genes, and no reason is known for the rest. Here the sample has some 200,000 clones; 86% occur a single time. Together, the top ten hold 3% to 4.5% of the sample. The specimen was PBMCs or T cells enriched from blood (not recorded which). The source is a woman in her 40s with acute COVID-19.

CDR3 coding DNA: TGTGCCAGCTTCGTCGGGGGATACACTGAAGCTTTCTTT. Amino acid sequence: CASFVGGYTEAFF. The genes are TRBV12-3 or TRBV12-4 and TRBJ1-1; D may be TRBD1 (5 bases). CDR3 length: 13 amino acids. V lost 8 bases and J 3 bases, leaving 13 bases between the germline ends.

The genes are TRBV2 and TRBJ1-5, with TRBD1 as a possible D gene (6 bases). Trimming stripped 4 bases from V and 4 bases from J, with 17 bases between. This CDR3 is 16 amino acids long. Germline values: CDR1 SNHLY, CDR2 FYNNEI. The CDR3, as DNA: TGTGCCAGCAGTGTAGCTTCGGACAGAGTTAATCAGCCCCAGCATTTT. Its protein product is CASSVASDRVNQPQHF.

V usage is TRBV9 and J usage is TRBJ2-3; TRBD2 matches at 11 bases. Germline V gene lookup returns CDR1 SGDLS and CDR2 YYNGEE. CDR3 length equals 17 residues. Losses at the gene ends were 5 bases for V and 4 bases for J; bases not matched to a gene: 12. In DNA form, the CDR3 reads TGTGCCAGCAGTTTCGGGCTAGCGGGGGGCACGGCAGATACGCAGTATTTT. Translation: CASSFGLAGGTADTQYF.

V and J are TRBV11-2 and TRBJ1-1; D is unresolved. Germline V gene sequence: CDR1 SGHAT, CDR2 FQNNGV. CDR3 size: 14 residues. V gave up 0 bases and J gave up 4 bases, with 9 bases separating them. The CDR3 nucleotides read TGTGCCAGCAGCTTAGAAGAACAAGTCACTGAAGCTTTCTTT. Encoded protein: CASSLEEQVTEAFF.

This clone came up a few times. J is TRBJ2-7 and V is TRBV15; TRBD2 aligns across 7 bases. V lost 0 bases to trimming and J lost 1 base; unmatched junction nucleotides: 3. Germline loops: CDR1 LNHNV, CDR2 YYDKDF (reference sequence). The CDR3 runs 15 residues. CDR3 residues: CATSRDLADSYEQYF. The CDR3, as DNA: TGTGCCACCAGCAGAGACCTAGCGGATTCCTACGAGCAGTACTTC.

Concerning this clone: Other DNA sequences of this sample code for an identical CDR3. The V and J genes are TRBV6-5 and TRBJ2-2; no clear D. The CDR3 extends over 11 amino acids. Germline V gene sequence: CDR1 MNHEY, CDR2 SVGAGI. With 6 bases removed from V and 4 bases from J, the gap between germline ends came to 3 bases. CDR3 bases: TGTGCCAGCAGCTCCACCGGGGAGCTGTTTTTT. Translating gives CASSSTGELFF.

The chain uses TRBV14 and TRBJ1-4, with TRBD1 matching 8 bases. V lost 4 bases, J lost 4 bases, and 8 bases stayed unmatched. Germline values: CDR1 SGHDN, CDR2 FVKESK. This CDR3 is built from 16 residues. CDR3 bases: TGTGCCAGCAGCCGAACAGGGGGGCCCATTAATGAAAAACTGTTTTTT. Protein sequence: CASSRTGGPINEKLFF.

J is TRBJ1-2 and V is TRBV12-3 or TRBV12-4; TRBD1 matches 7 bases. The CDR3 runs 13 residues. Trimming removed 6 bases from V and 5 bases from J; junction bases left unmatched: 6. This chain's CDR3 is CASSLDRVYGYTF. For the CDR3, the DNA is TGTGCCAGCAGCCTAGACAGGGTTTATGGCTACACCTTC.

V and J are TRBV29-1 and TRBJ1-2; D is perhaps TRBD1 (6 bases). The germline V gene has CDR1 SQVTM and CDR2 ANQGSEA. V lost 6 bases to trimming and J lost 4 bases, with 18 bases between them. The CDR3 consists of 14 residues. As DNA, the CDR3 is TGCAGCGTCCTGGGGACAACGTTTTTCTATGGCTACACCTTC. It translates to CSVLGTTFFYGYTF.

The V gene is TRBV27, the J gene TRBJ2-2, with D perhaps matching TRBD1 (5 bases). V was trimmed by 3 bases and J by 0 bases, leaving 8 bases between them. Germline V gene lookup returns CDR1 MNHEY and CDR2 SMNVEV (reference sequence). This CDR3 is 15 amino acids long. This CDR3 reads CASSFGAANTGELFF. CDR3 bases: TGTGCCAGCAGTTTTGGGGCGGCGAACACCGGGGAGCTGTTTTTT.

This chain uses TRBV6-5 with TRBJ1-3, with 7 nucleotides matching TRBD1. The CDR3 spans 13 residues. Germline V gene sequence: CDR1 MNHEY, CDR2 SVGAGI. J gave up 2 bases and V 8 bases, and 3 bases lay outside the gene matches. The CDR3 DNA reads as TGTGCCAGCGTGACAGGGACTGGAAACACCATATATTTT. It specifies CASVTGTGNTIYF.

The genes are TRBV7-2 and TRBJ2-3; D is unresolved. The CDR3 has 13 residues. CDR1 and CDR2 from the germline V gene are SGHTA and FQGNSA. Trimming shortened V by 2 bases and J by 6 bases, and 9 bases separated the two germline ends. CDR3: CASSLIRSDTQYF. The CDR3 nucleotides are TGTGCCAGCAGCTTAATTCGGTCGGATACGCAGTATTTT.

This rearrangement joins TRBV29-1 to TRBJ1-1; D unclear. Germline V gene data show CDR1 as SQVTM and CDR2 as ANQGSEA. Trimming removed 3 bases from V and 3 bases from J, with 11 bases in between. The CDR3 loop spans 13 amino acids. This chain's CDR3 is CSVDKRSDTEAFF. The CDR3 nucleotides read TGCAGCGTTGACAAGAGGTCGGACACTGAAGCTTTCTTT.

The rearrangement joins TRBV2 to TRBJ2-7, with D perhaps matching TRBD1 (5 bases). The CDR3 runs 11 residues. Germline V CDR1 and CDR2: SNHLY, FYNNEI. V was shortened by 3 bases and J by 5 bases, with 5 bases between the two germline ends. Here the CDR3 reads CASSDRDEQYV. The CDR3 DNA follows: TGTGCCAGCAGTGACAGGGACGAGCAGTACGTC.

J is TRBJ2-1 and V is TRBV5-1, with D tentatively TRBD2 (6 bases). The CDR3 consists of 14 residues. Per the germline V gene, CDR1 is SGHRS and CDR2 is YFSETQ. V was cut by 6 bases and J by 10 bases, with 20 bases left in between. CDR3 amino acids: CASTPGGGRSEQFF. Written as DNA, the CDR3 is TGCGCCAGCACCCCCGGGGGAGGACGGAGCGAGCAGTTCTTC.

This chain connects TRBV9 to TRBJ1-2; TRBD1 aligns across 8 bases. This CDR3 is built from 17 residues. Germline loops: CDR1 SGDLS, CDR2 YYNGEE. The J segment lost 2 bases and the V segment lost 3 bases, leaving 12 bases of the junction unmatched. The CDR3 protein is CASSDRTGRERNYGYTF. Here the CDR3 DNA reads TGTGCCAGCAGCGATCGGACAGGGAGGGAAAGGAACTATGGCTACACCTTC. The variable domain in full, with the rest retrieved from reference TRBV9 and TRBJ1-2, is DSGVTQTPKHLITATGQRVTLRCSPRSGDLSVYWYQQSLDQGLQFLIQYYNGEERAKGNILERFSAQQFPDLHSELNLSSLELGDSALYFCASSDRTGRERNYGYTFGSGTRLTVV.